One sample yielded the 7 T cell receptor beta chains listed below, sequenced in a study of T cells in localized non-small cell lung cancer. This table comes from immunoSEQ multiplex PCR, and its TCRdb copy is limited to in-frame clones, with some not included. The data show about 22,000 clones, less than 85% seen once. This specimen was peripheral blood, taken before any cancer treatment. The receptors here all came from a man between 40 and 70 years old with stage I lung adenocarcinoma.

The V and J genes are TRBV9 and TRBJ2-3; D is ambiguous. This CDR3 comprises 14 residues. Germline CDR1 reads SGDLS; CDR2 reads YYNGEE. With 0 bases removed from V and 1 base from J, the gap between germline ends came to 6 bases. The CDR3, as DNA: TGTGCCAGCAGCGTAGACCAGCGCACAGATACGCAGTATTTT. Translating gives CASSVDQRTDTQYF.

The chain links TRBV5-6 to TRBJ2-1; D is undetermined. Germline V gives CDR1 SGHDT, CDR2 YYEEEE. The germline V and J ends were trimmed by 6 bases and 7 bases, with 17 bases remaining between them. The CDR3 consists of 14 residues. CDR3 residues: CASTIGVAANEQFF. In nucleotides, the CDR3 is TGTGCCAGCACCATCGGAGTTGCAGCGAATGAGCAGTTCTTC. The variable domain in full, with the rest retrieved from reference TRBV5-6 and TRBJ2-1, is DAGVTQSPTHLIKTRGQQVTLRCSPKSGHDTVSWYQQALGQGPQFIFQYYEEEERQRGNFPDRFSGHQFPNYSSELNVNALLLGDSALYLCASTIGVAANEQFFGPGTRLTVL.

The chain has TRBV6-1 and TRBJ2-6; no firm D call. CDR3 length: 17 residues. Germline loops: CDR1 MNHNS, CDR2 SASEGT. Trimming left V 1 base short and J 1 base short, with 11 bases between. Here the CDR3 reads CASSEGSLGSGANVLTF. CDR3 DNA sequence: TGTGCCAGCAGTGAAGGTAGTCTTGGTTCTGGGGCCAACGTCCTGACTTTC.

V gene TRBV19 combines with J gene TRBJ1-5; 8 bases agree with TRBD1. CDR1 and CDR2 (germline): LNHDA, SQIVND (reference sequence). The CDR3 sequence is 16 residues long. J gave up 2 bases and V 5 bases, and 8 bases lay outside the gene matches. The CDR3: CASSLRQGSGNQPQHF. The CDR3 DNA reads TGTGCCAGTAGTTTAAGACAGGGGTCGGGCAATCAGCCCCAGCATTTT.

The V gene is TRBV9, the J gene TRBJ2-1; D assignment may be TRBD1 or TRBD2 (5 bases each). CDR1 SGDLS and CDR2 YYNGEE come from the germline V gene. V was clipped by 4 bases and J by 4 bases, with 18 bases between them. This CDR3 region has 16 residues. DNA for the CDR3: TGTGCCAGCAGCCCCAGAGGGACGACACCTTACAATGAGCAGTTCTTC. It translates to CASSPRGTTPYNEQFF.

This clone was seen a few times. V usage is TRBV6-5 and J usage is TRBJ2-7, with 7 bases lining up with TRBD2. From germline, CDR1 is MNHEY and CDR2 SVGAGI. This CDR3 region has 14 residues. The trim removed 6 bases at V and 0 bases at J, leaving 5 bases unmatched. The CDR3 protein is CASRERDFSYEQYF. CDR3 coding DNA: TGTGCCAGCAGGGAGCGGGATTTCTCCTACGAGCAGTACTTC.

The chain links TRBV28 to TRBJ2-7; 9 positions agree with TRBD2. This CDR3 contains 20 residues. V lost 0 bases, J lost 1 base, and 16 bases stayed unmatched. Germline loops: CDR1 MDHEN, CDR2 SYDVKM. CDR3 in DNA: TGTGCCAGCAGTTTATGGGGGACGGGACTAGCATTTTGGGGGTCCTACGAGCAGTACTTC. Translation: CASSLWGTGLAFWGSYEQYF.